This T cell receptor beta chain is drawn from a study of T cells in tuberculosis. Cells were sorted from thawed PBMC rested overnight and stained with GMM-loaded CD1B tetramer, viability dye and anti-CD3. The CD1B tetramers carried C32 glucose monomycolate purified from Rhodococcus equi. Before cryopreservation, the sorted PBMC lost their CD14-expressing monocytes. From each donor, some 100,000 tetramer-negative cells were sorted. Per the germline V gene, CDR1 is MNHNS and CDR2 is SASEGT. The ends were cut back, 2 bases at V and 4 bases at J, with 11 bases in the middle. This CDR3 has 14 residues. No alpha-beta pairing information exists for these sequences. Some clones are missing from TCRdb's copy, which holds only in-frame ones; the method was immunoSEQ multiplex PCR. In the table there are 85,000 to 90,000 clones, approximately 91% of which are singletons. Overall study findings and caveats: T cells binding CD1B-GMM tetramer weakly possibly escaped the sort.

This receptor was taken from an adult woman with latent tuberculosis. Sequencing was done on a sample of CD1b-GMM tetramer-negative cells sorted from PBMCs. This sequence joins TRBV6-1 and TRBJ1-2, with D possibly TRBD1 on 5 matching bases. In nucleotides, the CDR3 is TGTGCCAGCAGTGAAACGGGGGTCGCCTATGGCTACACCTTC. The encoded protein is CASSETGVAYGYTF.